This TCR beta chain comes out of a study of blood T cell repertoires in COVID-19. On the study more broadly: There were acute and convalescent COVID-19 samples, and they came from the United States, Italy and Spain. T cells, B-cell-depleted T cells, or PBMCs provided the cDNA or gDNA that served as material.

The germline V gene encodes CDR1 LGHDT and CDR2 YNNKEL (reference sequence). The V end lost 5 bases, the J end lost 5 bases, and 6 bases lay between the germline ends. The CDR3 runs 11 residues. As handled by the study authors: Amplification from reference gene primers served as the basis for estimated nucleated cell counts. Profiling relied on immunoSEQ multiplex PCR, and the TCRdb table lists in-frame clones only, not all of them. V and J calls and clone size are as listed in that table; D and trimming were resolved from the DNA. In the table there are 99,000 or so clones, 70% to 85% of which are singletons.

Sequences were obtained from peripheral blood. The clonotype comes from an elderly woman with active or convalescent COVID-19. The chain couples TRBV3-1 (or the pseudogene TRBV3-2) to TRBJ1-2, with D perhaps TRBD1 (5 bases). CDR3 bases: TGTGCCAGCAGCTCAGGGTATGGCTACACCTTC. This gives the protein CASSSGYGYTF.